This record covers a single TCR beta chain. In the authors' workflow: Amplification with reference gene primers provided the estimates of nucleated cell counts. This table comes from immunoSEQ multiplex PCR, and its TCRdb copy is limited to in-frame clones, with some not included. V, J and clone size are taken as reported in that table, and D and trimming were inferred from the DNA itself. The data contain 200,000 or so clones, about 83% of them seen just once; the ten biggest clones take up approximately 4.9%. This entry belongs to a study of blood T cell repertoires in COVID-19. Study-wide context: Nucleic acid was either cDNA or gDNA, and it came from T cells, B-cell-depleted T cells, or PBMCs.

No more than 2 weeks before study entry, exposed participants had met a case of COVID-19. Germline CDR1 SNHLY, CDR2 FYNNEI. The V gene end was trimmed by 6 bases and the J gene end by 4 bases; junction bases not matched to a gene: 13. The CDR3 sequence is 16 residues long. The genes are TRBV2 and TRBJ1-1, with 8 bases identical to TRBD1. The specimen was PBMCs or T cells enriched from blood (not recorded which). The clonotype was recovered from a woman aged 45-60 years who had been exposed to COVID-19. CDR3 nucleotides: TGTGCCAGCAGGGACGACAGGGGCGGCCGCACCACTGAAGCTTTCTTT. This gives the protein CASRDDRGGRTTEAFF.